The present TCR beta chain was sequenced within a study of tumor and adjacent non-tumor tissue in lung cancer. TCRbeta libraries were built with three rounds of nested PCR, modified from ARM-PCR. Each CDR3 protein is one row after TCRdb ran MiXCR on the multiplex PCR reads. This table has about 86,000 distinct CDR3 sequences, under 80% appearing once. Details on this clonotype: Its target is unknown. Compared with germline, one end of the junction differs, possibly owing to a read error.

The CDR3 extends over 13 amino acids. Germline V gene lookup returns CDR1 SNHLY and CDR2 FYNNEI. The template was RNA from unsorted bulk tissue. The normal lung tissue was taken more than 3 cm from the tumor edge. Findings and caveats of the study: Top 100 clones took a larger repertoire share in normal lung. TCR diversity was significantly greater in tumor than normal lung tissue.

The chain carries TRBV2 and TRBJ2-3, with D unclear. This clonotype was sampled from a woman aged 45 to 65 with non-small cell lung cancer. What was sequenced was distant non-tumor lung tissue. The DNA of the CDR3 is TGTGCCAGCAGTTGGACCGCTACAGATACGCAGTTTTTT. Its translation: CASSWTATDTQFF.